The clone carrying this T cell receptor (beta chain) has only a few counts. Its matching antigen is unknown. The sample belongs to a study of human T cells and chemical hapten exposure. Overall study findings and caveats: Counts of expanded TCRs (at PT1) showed a positive correlation with patch test score.

V gave up 3 bases and J gave up 2 bases, with 19 bases separating them. CDR3 length: 17 amino acids. Looked up from germline, CDR1 is SGHAT and CDR2 is FQNNGV. Time point reported: pre-sensitization, week 0. The treatment is: therapeutic diphenylcyclopropenone sensitization with weekly scalp DPC. The study drew its donors from alopecia patients who were 18 to 70 years old and suitable for DPC. TCRdb used MiXCR to reprocess the RACE reads, holding one entry per CDR3 protein. Of fewer than 150,000 distinct CDR3 sequences listed, approximately 15% are singletons. The chain combines TRBV11-2 with TRBJ2-5; weak D call: TRBD1 (6 bases). This material consisted of whole blood, taken in connection with sensitization to the hapten diphenylcyclopropenone (DPC). This clonotype was obtained from a woman under 30 with alopecia areata. Some clones in this sample may be carry-over from other donors' samples. The CDR3 DNA is TGTGCCAGCAGCTTCCGAAGGACCGTCCAGGGGCAAGAGACCCAGTACTTC. Protein sequence: CASSFRRTVQGQETQYF. Looking up the rest from reference TRBV11-2 and TRBJ2-5 gives the full variable domain: EAGVAQSPRYKIIEKRQSVAFWCNPISGHATLYWYQQILGQGPKLLIQFQNNGVVDDSQLPKDRFSAERLKGVDSTLKIQPAKLEDSAVYLCASSFRRTVQGQETQYFGPGTRLLVL.